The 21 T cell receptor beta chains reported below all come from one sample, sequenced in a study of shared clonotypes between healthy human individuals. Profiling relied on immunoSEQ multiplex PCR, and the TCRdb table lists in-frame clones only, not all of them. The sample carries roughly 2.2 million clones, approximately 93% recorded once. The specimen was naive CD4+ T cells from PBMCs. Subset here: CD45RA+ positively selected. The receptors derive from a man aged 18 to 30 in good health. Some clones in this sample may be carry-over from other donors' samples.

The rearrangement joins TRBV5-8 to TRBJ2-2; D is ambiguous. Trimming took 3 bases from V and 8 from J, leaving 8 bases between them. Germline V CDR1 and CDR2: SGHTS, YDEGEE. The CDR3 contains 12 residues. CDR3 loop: CASSSRFGELFF. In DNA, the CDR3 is TGTGCCAGCAGCTCTCGTTTTGGGGAGCTGTTTTTT.

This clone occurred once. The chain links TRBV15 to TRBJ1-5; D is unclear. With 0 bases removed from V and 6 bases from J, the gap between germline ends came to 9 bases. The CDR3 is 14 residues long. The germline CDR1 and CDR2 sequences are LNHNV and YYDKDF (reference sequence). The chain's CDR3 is CATSRDRSGQPQHF. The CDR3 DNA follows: TGTGCCACCAGCAGAGATCGGTCGGGTCAGCCCCAGCATTTT.

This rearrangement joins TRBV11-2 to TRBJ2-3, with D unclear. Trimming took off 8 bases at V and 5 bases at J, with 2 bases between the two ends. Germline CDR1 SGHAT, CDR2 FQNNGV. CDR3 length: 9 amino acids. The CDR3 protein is CASGDTQYF. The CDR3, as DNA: TGTGCCAGCGGAGATACGCAGTATTTT.

In nucleotides, the CDR3 is TGTGCCAGCAGCTACCTGTGGGGGTCCTACGAGCAGTACTTC. Amino acids: CASSYLWGSYEQYF. The rearrangement links TRBV5-5 to TRBJ2-7, with D perhaps assigned TRBD1 or TRBD2 (5 bases each). The V end was cut by 3 bases, the J end by 1 base, with 11 bases between. CDR1 is SGHKS, CDR2 YYEKEE, per germline (reference sequence). The CDR3 has 14 residues.

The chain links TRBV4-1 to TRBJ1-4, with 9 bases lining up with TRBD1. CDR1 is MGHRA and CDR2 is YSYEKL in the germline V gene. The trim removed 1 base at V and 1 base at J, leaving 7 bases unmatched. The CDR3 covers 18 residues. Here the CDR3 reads CASSQGPTGGETNEKLFF. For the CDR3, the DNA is TGCGCCAGCAGCCAAGGGCCGACAGGGGGAGAAACTAATGAAAAACTGTTTTTT.

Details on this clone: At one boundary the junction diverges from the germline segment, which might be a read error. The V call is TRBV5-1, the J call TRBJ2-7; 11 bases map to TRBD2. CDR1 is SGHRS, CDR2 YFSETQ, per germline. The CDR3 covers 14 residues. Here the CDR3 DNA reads TGCGCCAGCAGCTTAACTAGCGGGGGAATACCCCGGGACTTC. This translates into CASSLTSGGIPRDF. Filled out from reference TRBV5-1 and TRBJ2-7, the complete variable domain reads KAGVTQTPRYLIKTRGQQVTLSCSPISGHRSVSWYQQTPGQGLQFLFEYFSETQRNKGNFPGRFSGRQFSNSRSEMNVSTLELGDSALYLCASSLTSGGIPRDFGPGTRLTVT.

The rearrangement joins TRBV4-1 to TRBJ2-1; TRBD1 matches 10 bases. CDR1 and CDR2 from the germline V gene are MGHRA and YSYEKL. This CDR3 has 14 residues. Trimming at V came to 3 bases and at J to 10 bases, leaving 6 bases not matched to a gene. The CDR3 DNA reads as TGCGCCAGCAGCCAGAGGACAGGGGGGAGAGAGCAGTTCTTC. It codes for CASSQRTGGREQFF.

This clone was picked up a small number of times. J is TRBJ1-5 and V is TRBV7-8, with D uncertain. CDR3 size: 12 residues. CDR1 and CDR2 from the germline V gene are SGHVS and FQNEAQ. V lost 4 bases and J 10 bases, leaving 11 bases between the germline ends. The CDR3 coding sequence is TGTGCCAGCAGCTGGGATGGAGGCCCCCAGCATTTT. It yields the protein CASSWDGGPQHF.

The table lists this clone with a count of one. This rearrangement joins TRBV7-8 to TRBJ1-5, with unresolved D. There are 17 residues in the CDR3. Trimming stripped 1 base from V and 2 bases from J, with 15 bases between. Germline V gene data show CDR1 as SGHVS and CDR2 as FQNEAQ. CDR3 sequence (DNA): TGTGCCAGCAGCTTAGTCTGGGGTGGAGGTGGCAATCAGCCCCAGCATTTT. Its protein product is CASSLVWGGGGNQPQHF.

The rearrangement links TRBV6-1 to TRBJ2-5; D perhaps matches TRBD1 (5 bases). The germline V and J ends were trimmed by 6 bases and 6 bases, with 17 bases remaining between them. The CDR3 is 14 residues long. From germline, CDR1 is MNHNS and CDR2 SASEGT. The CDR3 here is CASRIGAGLQTQYF. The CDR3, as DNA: TGTGCCAGCAGGATTGGGGCAGGTTTGCAGACCCAGTACTTC.

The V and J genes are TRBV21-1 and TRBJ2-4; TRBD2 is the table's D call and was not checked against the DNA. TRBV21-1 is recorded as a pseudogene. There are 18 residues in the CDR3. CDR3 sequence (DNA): TGTGCCAGCAGCATCACCGGGGGAAGAATTGGGGCCAAAAACATTCAGTACTTC. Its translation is CASSITGGRIGAKNIQYF.

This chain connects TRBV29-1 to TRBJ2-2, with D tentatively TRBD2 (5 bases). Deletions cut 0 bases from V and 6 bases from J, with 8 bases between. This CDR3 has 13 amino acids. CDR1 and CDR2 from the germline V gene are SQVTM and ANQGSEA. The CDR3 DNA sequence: TGCAGCGTTGAAGATCGGGGAGCCGGGGAGCTGTTTTTT. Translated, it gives CSVEDRGAGELFF.

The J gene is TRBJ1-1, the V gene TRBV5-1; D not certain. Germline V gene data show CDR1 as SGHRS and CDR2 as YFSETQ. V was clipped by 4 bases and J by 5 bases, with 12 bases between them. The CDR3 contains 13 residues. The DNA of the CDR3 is TGCGCCAGCAGCCCCCGGTGGGAAACTGAAGCTTTCTTT. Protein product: CASSPRWETEAFF. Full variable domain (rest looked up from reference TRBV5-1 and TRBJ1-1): KAGVTQTPRYLIKTRGQQVTLSCSPISGHRSVSWYQQTPGQGLQFLFEYFSETQRNKGNFPGRFSGRQFSNSRSEMNVSTLELGDSALYLCASSPRWETEAFFGQGTRLTVV.

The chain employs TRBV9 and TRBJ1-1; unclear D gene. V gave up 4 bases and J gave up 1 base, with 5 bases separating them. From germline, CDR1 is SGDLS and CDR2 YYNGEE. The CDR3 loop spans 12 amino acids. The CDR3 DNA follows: TGTGCCAGCAGCTCCAGGAACACTGAAGCTTTCTTT. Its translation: CASSSRNTEAFF.

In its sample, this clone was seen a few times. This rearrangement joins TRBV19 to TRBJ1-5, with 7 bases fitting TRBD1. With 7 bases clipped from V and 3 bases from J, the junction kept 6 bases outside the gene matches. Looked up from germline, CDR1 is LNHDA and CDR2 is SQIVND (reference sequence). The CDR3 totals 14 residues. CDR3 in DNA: TGTGCCAGTAAGGAGGGGGCGGTCAATCAGCCCCAGCATTTT. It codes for CASKEGAVNQPQHF.

The DNA of the CDR3 is TGTGCCAGTAGTCCCGGGGGCCCTGGCTACACCTTC. Translating gives CASSPGGPGYTF. This chain connects TRBV19 to TRBJ1-2; D possibly corresponds to TRBD1 (6 bases). Between the trimmed V and J ends, which lost 5 bases and 7 bases, there was a span of 11 bases. The CDR3 has 12 residues. Germline V CDR1 and CDR2: LNHDA, SQIVND (reference sequence).

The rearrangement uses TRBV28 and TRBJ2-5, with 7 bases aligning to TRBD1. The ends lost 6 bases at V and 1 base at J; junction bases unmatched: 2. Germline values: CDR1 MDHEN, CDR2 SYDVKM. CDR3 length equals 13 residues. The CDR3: CASSRQGQETQYF. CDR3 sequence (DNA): TGTGCCAGCAGCAGACAGGGCCAAGAGACCCAGTACTTC.

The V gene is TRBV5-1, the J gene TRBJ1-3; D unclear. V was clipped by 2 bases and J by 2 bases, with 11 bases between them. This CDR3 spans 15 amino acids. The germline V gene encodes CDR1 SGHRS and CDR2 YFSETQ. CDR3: CASSLTQRAGNTIYF. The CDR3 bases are TGCGCCAGCAGCTTAACCCAAAGGGCTGGAAACACCATATATTTT.

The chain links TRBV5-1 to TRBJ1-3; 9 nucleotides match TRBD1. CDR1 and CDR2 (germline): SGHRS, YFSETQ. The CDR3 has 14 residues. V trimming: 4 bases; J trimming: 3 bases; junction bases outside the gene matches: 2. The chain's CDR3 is CASSPDRGGNTIYF. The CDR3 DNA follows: TGCGCCAGCAGCCCGGACAGGGGTGGAAACACCATATATTTT.

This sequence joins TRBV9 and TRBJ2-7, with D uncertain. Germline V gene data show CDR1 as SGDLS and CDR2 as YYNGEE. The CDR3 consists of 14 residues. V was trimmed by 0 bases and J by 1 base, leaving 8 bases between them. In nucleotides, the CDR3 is TGTGCCAGCAGCGTAGACTCCAGATCCTACGAGCAGTACTTC. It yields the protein CASSVDSRSYEQYF.

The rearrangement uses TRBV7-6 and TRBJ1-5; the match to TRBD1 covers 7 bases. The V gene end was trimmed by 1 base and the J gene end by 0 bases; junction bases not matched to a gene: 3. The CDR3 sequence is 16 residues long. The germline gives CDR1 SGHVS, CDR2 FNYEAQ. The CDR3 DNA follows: TGTGCCAGCAGCTTAGAGACAGGGAATAGCAATCAGCCCCAGCATTTT. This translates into CASSLETGNSNQPQHF.